A single sample gave rise to the 5 T cell receptor beta chains below, sequenced in a study of blood T cell repertoires in COVID-19. The method was immunoSEQ multiplex PCR; TCRdb's version includes in-frame clones alone and lacks a portion of them. The data show 300,000 to 400,000 clones, around nine tenths seen once. Material: peripheral blood. All receptors come from a woman in her 70s with COVID-19, enrolled during active disease.

Worth noting for this clone: This specimen includes other DNA sequences encoding the same CDR3. The rearrangement links TRBV9 to TRBJ2-7; D is unresolved. Between the trimmed V and J ends, which lost 0 bases and 3 bases, there was a span of 10 bases. The V gene's germline CDR1 is SGDLS and CDR2 YYNGEE. The CDR3 runs to 14 residues. The chain's CDR3 is CASSVDPGGYEQYF. The CDR3 DNA is TGTGCCAGCAGCGTAGATCCCGGCGGCTACGAGCAGTACTTC.

V is TRBV5-1 and J is TRBJ2-1, with a possible D match to TRBD2 (5 bases). Germline V CDR1 and CDR2: SGHRS, YFSETQ. Trimming left V 0 bases short and J 4 bases short, with 11 bases between. The CDR3 is made up of 15 amino acids. The CDR3 region is CASSLEGTGYNEQFF. Written as DNA, the CDR3 is TGCGCCAGCAGCTTGGAGGGCACGGGGTACAATGAGCAGTTCTTC.

This clone was found a few times. In nucleotides, the CDR3 is TGCGCCAGCAGCCAAGATCTGGCAGGGGGTCCGGACTACACCTTC. Protein product: CASSQDLAGGPDYTF. The V gene is TRBV4-3, the J gene TRBJ1-2; 7 nucleotides agree with TRBD1. The germline V gene encodes CDR1 LGHNA and CDR2 YSLEER. V lost 0 bases and J lost 10; bases outside the gene matches: 11. The CDR3 sequence is 15 residues long.

The table lists this clone with a few counts. The genes are TRBV4-3 and TRBJ2-7; 7 bases line up with TRBD2. This CDR3 comprises 14 residues. The V gene end was trimmed by 0 bases and the J gene end by 5 bases; junction bases not matched to a gene: 4. The germline V gene encodes CDR1 LGHNA and CDR2 YSLEER. CDR3 in DNA: TGCGCCAGCAGCCAAGATGGGGGGAGGGACGAGCAGTACTTC. It codes for CASSQDGGRDEQYF.

This chain joins TRBV6-1 and TRBJ2-5; TRBD2 agrees at 11 bases. V was clipped by 1 base and J by 5 bases; unmatched bases: 6. The CDR3 covers 16 residues. Per the germline V gene, CDR1 is MNHNS and CDR2 is SASEGT. Written as DNA, the CDR3 is TGTGCCAGCAGTGAAGGAGCTAGCGGGGGGCCCGAGACCCAGTACTTC. It encodes CASSEGASGGPETQYF.